In its sample, the clone carrying this TCR beta chain was seen a few times. Unique molecular identifiers had been added to the TCR beta cDNA libraries. MiXCR was run by TCRdb on the PCR reads, yielding one entry per CDR3 protein. The sample lists over 150,000 distinct CDR3 sequences, about 37% seen once, with around 30% in the top ten. The sample originates from a study of post-analysis software for immune sequencing data. Material: blood, obtained after autologous hematopoietic stem cell transplantation. The receptor was isolated from a girl aged 10-17 years with multiple sclerosis.

The CDR3 is CSVEGASGSSYNEQFF. In nucleotides, the CDR3 is TGCAGCGTTGAGGGGGCTAGCGGGAGCTCCTACAATGAGCAGTTCTTC. The chain links TRBV29-1 to TRBJ2-1, with 10 bases identical to TRBD2. The CDR3 runs to 16 residues. V shed 3 bases, J shed 0 bases, and the junction held 5 bases outside the gene matches. From germline, CDR1 is SQVTM and CDR2 ANQGSEA.